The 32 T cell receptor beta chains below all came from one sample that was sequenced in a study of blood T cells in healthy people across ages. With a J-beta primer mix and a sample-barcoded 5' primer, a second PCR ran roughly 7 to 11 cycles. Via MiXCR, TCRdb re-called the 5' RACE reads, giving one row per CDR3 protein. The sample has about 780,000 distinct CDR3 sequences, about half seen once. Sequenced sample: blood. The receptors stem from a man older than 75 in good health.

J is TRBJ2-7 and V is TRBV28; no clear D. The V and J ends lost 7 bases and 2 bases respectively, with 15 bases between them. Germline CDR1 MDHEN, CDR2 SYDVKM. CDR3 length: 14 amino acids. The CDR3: CASTYSRVAYEQYF. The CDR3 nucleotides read TGTGCCAGCACCTACTCCCGGGTCGCCTACGAGCAGTACTTC.

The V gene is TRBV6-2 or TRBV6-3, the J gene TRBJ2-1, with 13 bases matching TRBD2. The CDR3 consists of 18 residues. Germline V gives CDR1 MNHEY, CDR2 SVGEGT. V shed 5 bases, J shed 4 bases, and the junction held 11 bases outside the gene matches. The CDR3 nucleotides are TGTGCCAGCAGTAAACTACCGGGACTAGCGGGACAATACAATGAGCAGTTCTTC. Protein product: CASSKLPGLAGQYNEQFF.

The CDR3 loop is CASNDPGDTQYF. CDR3 in DNA: TGTGCCAGCAACGACCCGGGAGATACGCAGTATTTT. The V call is TRBV6-6, the J call TRBJ2-3; D call uncertain. Germline assignment: CDR1 MNHNY and CDR2 SVGAGI (reference sequence). V lost 7 bases and J lost 5, with 10 bases in between. The length of the CDR3 is 12 residues.

CDR3 sequence: CASSPSGQEITYNSPLHF. The CDR3 DNA is TGTGCCAGCTCACCCTCCGGACAGGAAATAACCTATAATTCACCCCTCCACTTT. The chain is built from TRBV18 and TRBJ1-6; 7 bases are a match to TRBD1. Germline V CDR1 and CDR2: KGHSH, LQKENI. The V gene end was trimmed by 3 bases and the J gene end by 2 bases; junction bases not matched to a gene: 10. The CDR3 has 18 residues.

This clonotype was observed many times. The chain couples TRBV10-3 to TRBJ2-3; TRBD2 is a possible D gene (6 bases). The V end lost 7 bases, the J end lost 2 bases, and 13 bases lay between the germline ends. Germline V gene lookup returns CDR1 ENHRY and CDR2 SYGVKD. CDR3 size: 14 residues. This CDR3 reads CAIKGREYTDTQYF. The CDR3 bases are TGTGCCATCAAGGGACGGGAGTACACAGATACGCAGTATTTT.

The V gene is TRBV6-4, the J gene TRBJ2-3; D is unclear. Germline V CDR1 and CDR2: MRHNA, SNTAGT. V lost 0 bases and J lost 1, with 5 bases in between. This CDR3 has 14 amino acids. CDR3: CASSDSAGTDTQYF. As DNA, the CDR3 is TGTGCCAGCAGTGACTCGGCTGGCACAGATACGCAGTATTTT.

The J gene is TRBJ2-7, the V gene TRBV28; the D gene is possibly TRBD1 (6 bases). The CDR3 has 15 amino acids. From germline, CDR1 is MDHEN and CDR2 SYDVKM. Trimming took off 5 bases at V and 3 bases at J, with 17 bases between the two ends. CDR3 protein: CASSDPPQGIYEQYF. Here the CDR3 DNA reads TGTGCCAGCAGTGACCCTCCACAGGGTATCTACGAGCAGTACTTC. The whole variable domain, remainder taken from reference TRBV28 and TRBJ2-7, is DVKVTQSSRYLVKRTGEKVFLECVQDMDHENMFWYRQDPGLGLRLIYFSYDVKMKEKGDIPEGYSVSREKKERFSLILESASTNQTSMYLCASSDPPQGIYEQYFGPGTRLTVT.

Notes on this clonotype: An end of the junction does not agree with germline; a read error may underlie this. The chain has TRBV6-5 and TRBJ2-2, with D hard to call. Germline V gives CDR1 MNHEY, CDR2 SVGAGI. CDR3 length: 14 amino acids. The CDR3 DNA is TGTACCAGCAGTTCCCGACCGAGGACCGCGGAGCTGTTTTTT. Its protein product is CTSSSRPRTAELFF.

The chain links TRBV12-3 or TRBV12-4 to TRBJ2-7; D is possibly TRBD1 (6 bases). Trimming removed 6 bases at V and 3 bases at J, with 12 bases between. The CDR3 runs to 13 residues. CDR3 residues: CASRPQGFYEQYF. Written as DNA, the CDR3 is TGTGCCAGCAGGCCACAGGGTTTCTACGAGCAGTACTTC.

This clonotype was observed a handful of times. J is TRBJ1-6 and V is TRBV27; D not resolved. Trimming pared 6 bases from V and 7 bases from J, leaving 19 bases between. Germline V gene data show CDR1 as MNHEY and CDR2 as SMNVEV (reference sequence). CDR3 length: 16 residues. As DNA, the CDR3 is TGTGCCAGCAGAGCATCGAGGGCAGGTTGGAATTCACCCCTCCACTTT. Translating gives CASRASRAGWNSPLHF.

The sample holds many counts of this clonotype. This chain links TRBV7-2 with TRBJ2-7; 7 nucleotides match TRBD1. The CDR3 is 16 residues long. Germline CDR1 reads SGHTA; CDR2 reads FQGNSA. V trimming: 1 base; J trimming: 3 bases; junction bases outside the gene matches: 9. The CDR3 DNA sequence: TGTGCCAGCAGCTTAGTATCCAGACCAGGGGGCTACGAGCAGTACTTC. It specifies CASSLVSRPGGYEQYF. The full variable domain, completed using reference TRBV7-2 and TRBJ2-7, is GAGVSQSPSNKVTEKGKDVELRCDPISGHTALYWYRQSLGQGLEFLIYFQGNSAPDKSGLPSDRFSAERTGGSVSTLTIQRTQQEDSAVYLCASSLVSRPGGYEQYFGPGTRLTVT.

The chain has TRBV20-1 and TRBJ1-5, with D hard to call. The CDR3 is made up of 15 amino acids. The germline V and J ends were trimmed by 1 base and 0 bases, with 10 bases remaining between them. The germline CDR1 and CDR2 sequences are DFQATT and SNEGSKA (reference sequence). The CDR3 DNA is TGCAGTGCTAGAGGGCAGAAGAATAGCAATCAGCCCCAGCATTTT. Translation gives CSARGQKNSNQPQHF.

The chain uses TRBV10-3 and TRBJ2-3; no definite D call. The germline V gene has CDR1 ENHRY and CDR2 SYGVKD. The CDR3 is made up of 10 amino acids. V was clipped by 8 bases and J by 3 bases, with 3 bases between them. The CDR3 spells CAIGTDTQYF. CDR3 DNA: TGTGCCATCGGAACAGATACGCAGTATTTT.

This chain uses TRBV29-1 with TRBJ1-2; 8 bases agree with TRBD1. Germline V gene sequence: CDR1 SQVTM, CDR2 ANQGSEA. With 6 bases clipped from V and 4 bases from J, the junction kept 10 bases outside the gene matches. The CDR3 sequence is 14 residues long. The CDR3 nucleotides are TGCAGCGTCATCGAGACAGGGGCCAGCTATGGCTACACCTTC. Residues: CSVIETGASYGYTF.

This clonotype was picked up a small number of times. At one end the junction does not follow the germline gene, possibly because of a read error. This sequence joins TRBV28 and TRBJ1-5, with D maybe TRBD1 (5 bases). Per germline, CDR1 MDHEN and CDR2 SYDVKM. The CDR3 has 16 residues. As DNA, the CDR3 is TGTGCTAGCAGTCCTTTCTTCGGGGACGGTGGGCAGCCCCAGCATTTT. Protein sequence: CASSPFFGDGGQPQHF.

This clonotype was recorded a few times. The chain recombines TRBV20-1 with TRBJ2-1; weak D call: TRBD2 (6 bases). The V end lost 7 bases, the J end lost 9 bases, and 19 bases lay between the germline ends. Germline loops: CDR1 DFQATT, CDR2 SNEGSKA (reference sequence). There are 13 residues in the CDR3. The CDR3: CSGLVSGESEQFF. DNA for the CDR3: TGCAGTGGATTGGTGTCGGGGGAGAGTGAGCAGTTCTTC.

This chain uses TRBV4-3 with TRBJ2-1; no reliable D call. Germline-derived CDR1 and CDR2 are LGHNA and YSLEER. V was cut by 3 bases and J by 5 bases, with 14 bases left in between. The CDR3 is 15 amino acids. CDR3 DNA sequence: TGCGCCAGCAGCCACCCGGGTGGCAATCACAATGAGCAGTTCTTC. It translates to CASSHPGGNHNEQFF.

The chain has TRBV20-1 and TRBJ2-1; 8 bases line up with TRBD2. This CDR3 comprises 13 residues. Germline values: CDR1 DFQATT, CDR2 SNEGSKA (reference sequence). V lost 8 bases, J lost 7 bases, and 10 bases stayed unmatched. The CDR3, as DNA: TGCAGTTTATCAGCGGGAGCGACTAATGAGCAGTTCTTC. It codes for CSLSAGATNEQFF.

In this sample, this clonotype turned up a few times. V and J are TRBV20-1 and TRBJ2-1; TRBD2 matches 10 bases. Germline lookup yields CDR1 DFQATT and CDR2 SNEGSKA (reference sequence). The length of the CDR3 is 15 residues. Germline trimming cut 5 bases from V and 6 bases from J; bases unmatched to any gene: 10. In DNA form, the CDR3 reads TGCAGTGCTGACCCAGGCCTAGCGGGAGTCAATGAGCAGTTCTTC. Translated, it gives CSADPGLAGVNEQFF.

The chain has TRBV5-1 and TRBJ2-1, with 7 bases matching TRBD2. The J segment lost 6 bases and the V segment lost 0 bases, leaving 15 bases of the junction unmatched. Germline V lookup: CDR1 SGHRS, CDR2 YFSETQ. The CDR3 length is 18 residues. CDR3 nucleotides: TGCGCCAGCAGCTTGGTCGCCGGAGAGGGAGGGAATGGCAATGAGCAGTTCTTC. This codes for CASSLVAGEGGNGNEQFF.

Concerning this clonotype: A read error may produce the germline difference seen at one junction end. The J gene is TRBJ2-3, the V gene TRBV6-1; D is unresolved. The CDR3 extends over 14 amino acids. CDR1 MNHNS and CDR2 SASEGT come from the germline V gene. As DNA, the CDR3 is TGTGTCAGCTTAAGGGCGACTAGCACAGATACGCAGTATTTT. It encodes CVSLRATSTDTQYF.

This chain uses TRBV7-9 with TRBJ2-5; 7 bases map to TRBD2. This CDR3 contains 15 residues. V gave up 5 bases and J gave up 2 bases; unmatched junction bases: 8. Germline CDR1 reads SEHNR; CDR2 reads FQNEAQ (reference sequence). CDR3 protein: CASSQAVGGQETQYF. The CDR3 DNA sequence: TGTGCCAGCAGCCAAGCTGTGGGGGGGCAAGAGACCCAGTACTTC.

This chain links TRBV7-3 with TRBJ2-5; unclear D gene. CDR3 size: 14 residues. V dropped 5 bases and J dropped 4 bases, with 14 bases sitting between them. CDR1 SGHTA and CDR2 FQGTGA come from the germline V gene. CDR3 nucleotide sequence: TGTGCCAGCAGCCCGCAAGCAGGCCTAGAGACCCAGTACTTC. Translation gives CASSPQAGLETQYF.

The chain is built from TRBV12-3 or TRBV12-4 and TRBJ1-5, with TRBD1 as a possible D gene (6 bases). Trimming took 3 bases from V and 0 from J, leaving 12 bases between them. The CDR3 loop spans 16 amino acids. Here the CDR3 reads CASSLARGYSNQPQHF. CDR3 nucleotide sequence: TGTGCCAGCAGTTTGGCAAGGGGGTATAGCAATCAGCCCCAGCATTTT.

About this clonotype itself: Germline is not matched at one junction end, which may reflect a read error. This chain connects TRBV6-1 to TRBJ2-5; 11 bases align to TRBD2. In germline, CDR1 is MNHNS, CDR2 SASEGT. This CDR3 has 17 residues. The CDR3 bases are TGTGCCAGCAGAGAAGATCTAGCGGGAGGCCCTTCAGAGACCCAGTACTTC. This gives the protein CASREDLAGGPSETQYF.

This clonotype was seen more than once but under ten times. CDR3: CAISESMTLENTEAFF. As DNA, the CDR3 is TGTGCCATCAGTGAGTCTATGACTCTTGAAAACACTGAAGCTTTCTTT. This chain joins TRBV10-3 and TRBJ1-1; D is undetermined. V gave up 0 bases and J gave up 2 bases, with 13 bases separating them. CDR1 and CDR2 from the germline V gene are ENHRY and SYGVKD. The CDR3 has 16 residues.

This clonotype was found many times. The CDR3 spells CASSQAGSTPRNEQFF. In DNA form, the CDR3 reads TGTGCCAGCAGCCAAGCGGGAAGTACCCCCAGGAATGAGCAGTTCTTC. The chain links TRBV4-2 to TRBJ2-1; possibly TRBD2 for D (5 bases). This CDR3 has 16 amino acids. Trimming took 1 base from V and 7 from J, leaving 17 bases between them. From germline, CDR1 is LGHNA and CDR2 YNFKEQ.

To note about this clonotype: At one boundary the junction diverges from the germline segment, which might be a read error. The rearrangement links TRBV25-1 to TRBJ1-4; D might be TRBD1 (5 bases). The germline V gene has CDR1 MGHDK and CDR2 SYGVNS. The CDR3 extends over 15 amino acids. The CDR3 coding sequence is TGTGCCAGCAGTGTGGGATTGGGGGGGAATGAGAAACTGTTTTTT. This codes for CASSVGLGGNEKLFF.

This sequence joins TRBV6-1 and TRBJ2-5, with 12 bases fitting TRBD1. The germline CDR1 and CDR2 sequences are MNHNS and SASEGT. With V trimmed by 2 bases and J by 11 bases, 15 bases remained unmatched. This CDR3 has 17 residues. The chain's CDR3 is CASSERARGQGAREQYF. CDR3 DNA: TGTGCCAGCAGTGAAAGGGCCAGGGGACAGGGGGCTCGTGAGCAGTACTTC.

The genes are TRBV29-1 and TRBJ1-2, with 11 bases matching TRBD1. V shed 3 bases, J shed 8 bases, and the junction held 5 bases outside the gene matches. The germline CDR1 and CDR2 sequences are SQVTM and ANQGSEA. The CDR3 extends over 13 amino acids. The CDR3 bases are TGCAGCGTTGAGAAACGGACAGGGGGCGGCTACACCTTC. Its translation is CSVEKRTGGGYTF.

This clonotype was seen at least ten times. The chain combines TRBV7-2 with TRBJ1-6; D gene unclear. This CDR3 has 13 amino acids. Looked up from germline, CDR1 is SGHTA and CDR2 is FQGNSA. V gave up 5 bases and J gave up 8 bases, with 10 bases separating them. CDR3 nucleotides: TGTGCCAGCAGCCCGCGGCAATATTCACCCCTCCACTTT. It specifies CASSPRQYSPLHF.

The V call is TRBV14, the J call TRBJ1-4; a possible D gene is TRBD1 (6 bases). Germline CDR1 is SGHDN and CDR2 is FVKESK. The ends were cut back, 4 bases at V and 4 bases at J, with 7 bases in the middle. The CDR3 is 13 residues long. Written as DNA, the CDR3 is TGTGCCAGCAGCCGGGGGCGTAATGAAAAACTGTTTTTT. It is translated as CASSRGRNEKLFF.